The rows below give T cell receptor beta chains drawn from one sample of a study of T cells after yellow fever vaccination. TCRdb reprocessed the 5' RACE reads with MiXCR, giving one entry per CDR3 protein. Of under 300,000 distinct CDR3 sequences listed, 6.9% are singletons. The input for sequencing was CD4+ T cells sorted from PBMCs, taken 15 days after the yellow fever booster vaccination. These receptors were collected from a man aged 25-40 years who received the YFV17D yellow fever vaccine. Both conserved end residues are part of each CDR3. Each record gives: D gene, clone size, J gene, V gene, CDR3 DNA, CDR3 protein. D genes are given only for firm matches. Only some rows state a clone size, as once, few, many or a class for expanded clones.

>TRBD2|NA|TRBJ2-2|TRBV20-1
TGCAGTGCTAGAGATGGTCGTCGGGGGGGCACCGGGGAGCTGTTTTTT
CSARDGRRGGTGELFF
>NA|NA|TRBJ2-1|TRBV27
TGTGCCAGCACCTCGGGATTCAGCTCCTACAATGAGCAGTTCTTC
CASTSGFSSYNEQFF
>TRBD2|few|TRBJ2-7|TRBV27
TGTGCCAGCAGATCCAGACTAGCGGGAGCCCCGTCCGAGCAGTACTTC
CASRSRLAGAPSEQYF
>NA|NA|TRBJ2-5|TRBV4-2
TGTGCCAGCAGCCAAGATCTGGGACGGCAAGAGACCCAGTACTTC
CASSQDLGRQETQYF
>NA|NA|TRBJ1-2|TRBV3-1
TGTGCCAGCAGTCCTGACGGAGCTAACTATGGCTACACCTTC
CASSPDGANYGYTF
>NA|many|TRBJ1-2|TRBV6-6
TGTGCCAGCAGCCAAGACTATGGCTACACCTTC
CASSQDYGYTF
>NA|NA|TRBJ2-1|TRBV5-4
TGTGCCAGCAGCTTGGCCGCAAACAATGAGCAGTTCTTC
CASSLAANNEQFF
>NA|many|TRBJ1-1|TRBV20-1
TGCAGTGCTAGTCTAGGGGGGACGACTGAAGCTTTCTTT
CSASLGGTTEAFF
>TRBD2|NA|TRBJ2-5|TRBV10-3
TGTGCCATCAGTGCTAGCGGGAGTAGGAAGGAGACCCAGTACTTC
CAISASGSRKETQYF
>NA|few|TRBJ2-7|TRBV3-1
TGTGCCAGCAGCCCAGGGCCTCTAAGCTCCTACGAGCAGTACTTC
CASSPGPLSSYEQYF
>TRBD1|NA|TRBJ2-1|TRBV29-1
TGCAGCGTCAGACAGGGGATTAATGAGCAGTTCTTC
CSVRQGINEQFF
>NA|NA|TRBJ1-1|TRBV10-1
TGCGCCAGCAGTGAGGGGGGGAGGGCTGAAGCTTTCTTT
CASSEGGRAEAFF
>TRBD2|NA|TRBJ2-7|TRBV20-1
TGCAGTGCTAGAGTCCGATATACCGGGACTAGCGGGATCGACGAGGAGTACTTC
CSARVRYTGTSGIDEEYF
>TRBD1|few|TRBJ1-5|TRBV20-1
TGCAGTGCTCGCCACGGGACAGGGGGGCCTGGGCATTTT
CSARHGTGGPGHF
>NA|few|TRBJ2-3|TRBV30
TGTGCCTGGAGTGACCCAACCCTCCAGTATTTT
CAWSDPTLQYF
>TRBD2|few|TRBJ2-5|TRBV6-1
TGTGCCAGCCTAAAACAACGTTGTAGCGGGAGGGCCAAGGGGGAGACCCAGTACTTC
CASLKQRCSGRAKGETQYF
>NA|many|TRBJ2-3|TRBV20-1
TGCAGTGCTAGAGGTCGACCTGAAGGCACAGATACGCAGTATTTT
CSARGRPEGTDTQYF
>NA|NA|TRBJ1-1|TRBV7-2
TGTGCCAGCAGCTTAGCTTACCGGAACACTGAAGCTTTCTTT
CASSLAYRNTEAFF
>NA|NA|TRBJ1-5|TRBV9
TGTGCCAGCAGCGTAGGAGGTAATAGCAATCAGCCCCAGCATTTT
CASSVGGNSNQPQHF
>TRBD2|few|TRBJ2-3|TRBV3-1
TGTGCCAGCGTTCCTAGCGGGAGATATACGCAGTATTTT
CASVPSGRYTQYF
>TRBD2|NA|TRBJ2-3|TRBV24-1
TGTGCCACCAGTGACCCCGGGACTAGCGGGAGAATTGGATGGGATACGCAGTATTTT
CATSDPGTSGRIGWDTQYF
>NA|few|TRBJ2-1|TRBV5-1
TGCGCCAGCGGCAGGACGAACAATGAGCAGTTCTTC
CASGRTNNEQFF
>TRBD1|few|TRBJ2-6|TRBV5-1
TGCGCCAGCAGCTCAGGGGGCTCAGCTGGGGCCAACGTCCTGACTTTC
CASSSGGSAGANVLTF
>NA|few|TRBJ1-5|TRBV20-1
TGCAGTGCTATTATCGGGAGTCTAAGCAATCAGCCCCAGCATTTT
CSAIIGSLSNQPQHF
>NA|few|TRBJ2-7|TRBV20-1
TGCAGTGCTACTAGCAACCGAGGCACCTACGAGCAGTACTTC
CSATSNRGTYEQYF
>NA|many|TRBJ2-2|TRBV28
TGTGCCAGCCGGACGCAGAACACCGGGGAGCTGTTTTTT
CASRTQNTGELFF
>NA|few|TRBJ1-1|TRBV7-2
TGTGCCAGCAGCTTATTTCCGGGGAGCACTGAAGCTTTCTTT
CASSLFPGSTEAFF
>NA|many|TRBJ2-3|TRBV7-3
TGTGCCAGCAGCCCCGAAGTGGGGTCGCAGTATTTT
CASSPEVGSQYF
>NA|NA|TRBJ2-4|TRBV20-1
TGCAGTGTCGGGGGAGGCTCGGGAAACATTCAGTACTTC
CSVGGGSGNIQYF
>NA|few|TRBJ1-2|TRBV20-1
TGCAGTGCTCCCACCGGGGGCGGCTATGGCTACACCTTC
CSAPTGGGYGYTF
>NA|few|TRBJ2-1|TRBV29-1
TGCAGCGTTGAAGAGACTAGTGGCGGATATGAGCAGTTCTTC
CSVEETSGGYEQFF
>TRBD2|few|TRBJ2-1|TRBV19
TGTGCCAGTAGAAAGGGGACTAGTCAAAGTGAGCAGTTCTTC
CASRKGTSQSEQFF
>TRBD2|NA|TRBJ2-1|TRBV4-3
TGCGCCAGCAGCCAATTTAGCGGGAAGGCTGGGTACAATGAGCAGTTCTTC
CASSQFSGKAGYNEQFF
>NA|many|TRBJ2-3|TRBV5-1
TGCGCCAGCAGCTTGGCCAGCGGAAATACGCAGTATTTT
CASSLASGNTQYF
>NA|many|TRBJ2-1|TRBV4-3
TGCGCCAGCAGCCTTAATCCTACTACTTCCTACAATGAGCAGTTCTTC
CASSLNPTTSYNEQFF
>TRBD2|few|TRBJ2-3|TRBV10-3
TGTGCCACCAGGGGCGGGGGGAAAACAGATACGCAGTATTTT
CATRGGGKTDTQYF
>NA|NA|TRBJ2-7|TRBV11-1
TGTGCCAGCAGCTTAGAAGCGGAGCAGGGCCCGTATCTTTTC
CASSLEAEQGPYLF
>NA|few|TRBJ2-7|TRBV5-1
TGCGCCAGCAGCTTTCGGACAGCCTACGAGCAGTACTTC
CASSFRTAYEQYF
>NA|NA|TRBJ2-7|TRBV6-5
TGTGCCAGCAGTTACAAATCAGTAGTTAGAGCAAGACTCTACGAGCAGTACTTC
CASSYKSVVRARLYEQYF
>NA|many|TRBJ1-1|TRBV6-5
TGTGCCAGCAGTTACCAGGGGAAAGCTTTCTTT
CASSYQGKAFF
>TRBD1|many|TRBJ1-2|TRBV11-2
TGTGCCAGCAGCTCTTACAGGGGCCGGTCACCTGGCTACACCTTC
CASSSYRGRSPGYTF
>TRBD1|NA|TRBJ2-1|TRBV7-3
TGTGCCAGCAGCTTAACACAGGGGTCCTACAATGAGCAGTTCTTC
CASSLTQGSYNEQFF
>NA|few|TRBJ2-5|TRBV7-2
TGTGCCAGCAGCTTAATGGAAGAGACCCAGTACTTC
CASSLMEETQYF
>TRBD2|many|TRBJ2-1|TRBV4-3
TGCGCCAGCAGCCAAATGCCCTTGGCGGGAGCCGATGAGCAGTTCTTC
CASSQMPLAGADEQFF
>TRBD2|NA|TRBJ2-3|TRBV29-1
TGCAGCGCCCAGGGACTAGCGAACACAGATACGCAGTATTTT
CSAQGLANTDTQYF
>NA|NA|TRBJ2-5|TRBV28
TGTGCCAGCAGTTTACCAGGGACGGAGACCCAGTACTTC
CASSLPGTETQYF
>TRBD2|many|TRBJ2-3|TRBV7-2
TGTGCCAGCAGCTACAGACTAGCGGGAGATGCGGATACGCAGTATTTT
CASSYRLAGDADTQYF
>NA|NA|TRBJ2-1|TRBV20-1
TGCAGTGCTAGTAAGAGGGGGGGGGATGAGCAGTTCTTC
CSASKRGGDEQFF
>TRBD2|many|TRBJ2-5|TRBV27
TGTGCCAGCAAAGCGCTAGCGGGAGCCACCGGGGGGGAGACCCAGTACTTC
CASKALAGATGGETQYF
>NA|many|TRBJ2-2|TRBV7-6
TGTGCCAGCAGACTGGCCACCGGGGAGCTGTTTTTT
CASRLATGELFF
>TRBD1|few|TRBJ1-2|TRBV12-3/TRBV12-4
TGTGCCAGCATTCCGGACAGGGGGCCCCAGCTTGGCTACACCTTC
CASIPDRGPQLGYTF